The 32 T cell receptor beta chains below were found in one sample sequenced in a study of blood T cell repertoires in COVID-19. TCRdb keeps only in-frame clones here, not all; method: immunoSEQ multiplex PCR. This table holds 200,000 to 250,000 clones, over 80% found once. Sample: PBMCs or T cells enriched from blood (not recorded which). The receptors shown here come from a man between 25 and 39 years old who had recovered from COVID-19.

V gene TRBV30 combines with J gene TRBJ1-6; TRBD1 matches 7 bases. V shed 2 bases, J shed 7 bases, and the junction held 11 bases outside the gene matches. Germline V gene sequence: CDR1 GTSNPN, CDR2 SVGIG (reference sequence). CDR3 length: 16 amino acids. CDR3 sequence: CAWSKVTGSLNSPLHF. The CDR3 bases are TGTGCCTGGAGTAAGGTGACAGGGTCCTTGAATTCACCCCTCCACTTT.

V usage is TRBV30 and J usage is TRBJ2-1, with 8 bases identical to TRBD2. This CDR3 comprises 14 residues. The germline V gene encodes CDR1 GTSNPN and CDR2 SVGIG (reference sequence). The CDR3 nucleotides are TGTGCATATGCGAGCGGAGGACTAGCCTCTGAGCAGTTCTTC. Protein: CAYASGGLASEQFF.

The chain recombines TRBV9 with TRBJ1-1, with 7 bases fitting TRBD1. Germline lookup yields CDR1 SGDLS and CDR2 YYNGEE. J gave up 1 base and V 4 bases, and 7 bases lay outside the gene matches. The CDR3 is made up of 15 amino acids. The CDR3 nucleotides read TGTGCCAGCAGCCCCCGACAGGGTCGGAACACTGAAGCTTTCTTT. It encodes CASSPRQGRNTEAFF.

Comment on this clone: The same CDR3 also results from other DNA sequences found in this sample. The CDR3 nucleotides read TGTGCCACCAGCAGAGACCCGACAGGGGATCAGCCCCAGCATTTT. Translating it yields CATSRDPTGDQPQHF. This rearrangement joins TRBV15 to TRBJ1-5; TRBD1 aligns across 8 bases. V lost 0 bases and J lost 5; bases outside the gene matches: 3. The CDR3 sequence is 15 residues long. CDR1 LNHNV and CDR2 YYDKDF come from the germline V gene (reference sequence).

This rearrangement joins TRBV11-2 to TRBJ1-4; no definite D call. V was pared by 2 bases and J by 5 bases, with 18 bases between. CDR3 length equals 17 residues. Looked up from germline, CDR1 is SGHAT and CDR2 is FQNNGV. The DNA of the CDR3 is TGTGCCAGCAGCTTATCCCTCGGTGGAGGGAGAAATGAAAAACTGTTTTTT. Encoded protein: CASSLSLGGGRNEKLFF.

CDR3 coding DNA: TGCGCCAGCAGCCAAGACCGAGCGGGTAGCGTTTACAATGAGCAGTTCTTC. This sequence encodes CASSQDRAGSVYNEQFF. The chain has TRBV4-3 and TRBJ2-1; D perhaps matches TRBD2 (6 bases). The V gene's germline CDR1 is LGHNA and CDR2 YSLEER. The CDR3 loop spans 17 amino acids. The V end was cut by 0 bases, the J end by 4 bases, with 16 bases between.

V gene TRBV4-1 combines with J gene TRBJ2-5, with 9 bases aligning to TRBD2. This CDR3 spans 15 amino acids. V lost 4 bases and J lost 5; bases outside the gene matches: 8. In germline, CDR1 is MGHRA, CDR2 YSYEKL. The CDR3 spells CASSPLGLAMETQYF. CDR3 bases: TGCGCCAGCAGCCCGTTAGGACTAGCGATGGAGACCCAGTACTTC.

The chain recombines TRBV5-1 with TRBJ2-7; TRBD1 agrees at 9 bases. In germline, CDR1 is SGHRS, CDR2 YFSETQ. Unmatched junction bases numbered 7, after V lost 4 bases and J lost 5 bases. CDR3 length: 14 residues. The CDR3 DNA follows: TGCGCCAGCAGCCCGGGGACAGGGCTCAACGAGCAGTACTTC. This translates into CASSPGTGLNEQYF.

This clone was observed a few times. The chain recombines TRBV3-1 (or the pseudogene TRBV3-2) with TRBJ2-1, with 8 positions matching TRBD2. CDR3 size: 19 residues. Per the germline V gene, CDR1 is LGHDT and CDR2 is YNNKEL (reference sequence). The junction had 12 bases not matched to a gene; V was cut back by 0 bases and J by 2 bases. The CDR3 bases are TGTGCCAGCAGCCAAGACCTTACCGGGACTAGGATAACCTACAATGAGCAGTTCTTC. This sequence encodes CASSQDLTGTRITYNEQFF.

The chain recombines TRBV28 with TRBJ2-7; tentatively, D is TRBD2 (6 bases). This CDR3 region has 11 residues. Germline lookup yields CDR1 MDHEN and CDR2 SYDVKM. The V end was cut by 5 bases, the J end by 6 bases, with 8 bases between. For the CDR3, the DNA is TGTGCCAGCAGTGGAGGGGCCGAGCAGTACTTC. It codes for CASSGGAEQYF. The variable domain in full, with the rest retrieved from reference TRBV28 and TRBJ2-7, is DVKVTQSSRYLVKRTGEKVFLECVQDMDHENMFWYRQDPGLGLRLIYFSYDVKMKEKGDIPEGYSVSREKKERFSLILESASTNQTSMYLCASSGGAEQYFGPGTRLTVT.

The chain employs TRBV30 and TRBJ1-6, with D maybe TRBD1 (5 bases). This CDR3 is built from 13 residues. Trimming shortened V by 3 bases and J by 7 bases, and 10 bases separated the two germline ends. Germline V CDR1 and CDR2: GTSNPN, SVGIG (reference sequence). The CDR3 region has the DNA TGTGCCTGGAGCCGGACACTCAATTCACCCCTCCACTTT. Translating it yields CAWSRTLNSPLHF.

The chain uses TRBV4-3 and TRBJ2-7, with TRBD2 matching 10 bases. Per germline, CDR1 LGHNA and CDR2 YSLEER. The CDR3 totals 17 residues. J gave up 7 bases and V 5 bases, and 17 bases lay outside the gene matches. The CDR3 here is CASSYTILLAGVGEQYF. DNA for the CDR3: TGCGCCAGCAGCTATACCATCCTCCTAGCGGGAGTGGGGGAGCAGTACTTC.

The chain carries TRBV7-9 and TRBJ1-3; the match to TRBD1 covers 7 bases. The CDR3 loop spans 15 amino acids. Germline V gene sequence: CDR1 SEHNR, CDR2 FQNEAQ (reference sequence). Trimming cost V 5 bases and J 4 bases; bases outside gene matches: 8. The CDR3 region has the DNA TGTGCCAGCAGCGAGACAGGGCCAAGCGGAAACACCATATATTTT. Amino acids: CASSETGPSGNTIYF.

The chain carries TRBV30 and TRBJ2-5; 7 positions agree with TRBD1. V was pared by 0 bases and J by 5 bases, with 6 bases of the junction left unmatched. CDR1 is GTSNPN and CDR2 is SVGIG in the germline V gene (reference sequence). This CDR3 contains 14 residues. The DNA for the CDR3 is TGTGCCTGGAGTGTAAGAGGGGGCGCGGAGACCCAGTACTTC. Translation: CAWSVRGGAETQYF. The full variable domain, its missing parts supplied by reference TRBV30 and TRBJ2-5, is SQTIHQWPATLVQPVGSPLSLECTVEGTSNPNLYWYRQAAGRGLQLLFYSVGIGQISSEVPQNLSASRPQDRQFILSSKKLLLSDSGFYLCAWSVRGGAETQYFGPGTRLLVL.

This clone was seen just once. The V gene is TRBV18, the J gene TRBJ2-2, with 11 bases fitting TRBD2. The V gene's germline CDR1 is KGHSH and CDR2 LQKENI. This CDR3 spans 17 amino acids. The J segment lost 3 bases and the V segment lost 6 bases, leaving 9 bases of the junction unmatched. CDR3 coding DNA: TGTGCCAGCTCGTTAATAGCGGGAGGGCCGTACACCGGGGAGCTGTTTTTT. The encoded protein is CASSLIAGGPYTGELFF.

CDR3 sequence (DNA): TGCGCCAGCAGTGAATCGGCGGCGAATCAGCCCCAGCATTTT. Translation gives CASSESAANQPQHF. V gene TRBV10-2 combines with J gene TRBJ1-5; D uncertain. CDR3 length: 14 residues. CDR1 and CDR2 from the germline V gene are WSHSY and SAAADI. The ends were cut back, 3 bases at V and 4 bases at J, with 10 bases in the middle.

Comment on this clone: This sample also contains other DNA sequences that code for the same CDR3. The chain carries TRBV11-2 and TRBJ2-7; 12 positions match TRBD2. V lost 3 bases, J lost 0 bases, and 0 bases stayed unmatched. CDR3 size: 15 residues. CDR1 is SGHAT and CDR2 is FQNNGV in the germline V gene. The CDR3 reads CASSLGLAGSYEQYF. The CDR3 DNA is TGTGCCAGCAGCTTGGGACTAGCGGGCTCCTACGAGCAGTACTTC.

The chain combines TRBV11-2 with TRBJ2-7; 8 nucleotides match TRBD2. Germline assignment: CDR1 SGHAT and CDR2 FQNNGV. The CDR3 is 17 residues long. Trimming took 2 bases from V and 2 from J; bases not matched to a gene: 11. This CDR3 reads CASSLNGGGTFPYEQYF. Here the CDR3 DNA reads TGTGCCAGCAGCTTAAATGGCGGGGGGACATTCCCCTACGAGCAGTACTTC. The full variable domain, completed using reference TRBV11-2 and TRBJ2-7, is EAGVAQSPRYKIIEKRQSVAFWCNPISGHATLYWYQQILGQGPKLLIQFQNNGVVDDSQLPKDRFSAERLKGVDSTLKIQPAKLEDSAVYLCASSLNGGGTFPYEQYFGPGTRLTVT.

This chain uses TRBV18 with TRBJ2-2; D call uncertain. V was pared by 6 bases and J by 0 bases, with 11 bases between. Germline V CDR1 and CDR2: KGHSH, LQKENI. This CDR3 contains 15 residues. The CDR3 reads CASSPVTANTGELFF. The DNA of the CDR3 is TGTGCCAGCTCGCCCGTCACTGCGAACACCGGGGAGCTGTTTTTT.

This chain joins TRBV7-9 and TRBJ1-1; D may be TRBD1 (5 bases). V lost 2 bases to trimming and J lost 6 bases, with 10 bases between them. The germline CDR1 and CDR2 sequences are SEHNR and FQNEAQ (reference sequence). The CDR3 has 13 residues. DNA for the CDR3: TGTGCCAGCAGCTTATCAGGGAATGCTGAAGCTTTCTTT. It translates to CASSLSGNAEAFF.

CDR3 loop: CASSYVGLVGTDTQYF. The CDR3 nucleotides are TGCGCCAGCAGTTACGTGGGACTAGTAGGGACAGATACGCAGTATTTT. The chain links TRBV5-1 to TRBJ2-3; 8 bases align to TRBD2. Germline trimming cut 5 bases from V and 3 bases from J; bases unmatched to any gene: 11. This CDR3 has 16 residues. Germline lookup yields CDR1 SGHRS and CDR2 YFSETQ.

The V call is TRBV24-1, the J call TRBJ2-3, with TRBD1 as a possible D gene (5 bases). Trimming removed 6 bases from V and 1 base from J, with 13 bases in between. Looked up from germline, CDR1 is KGHDR and CDR2 is SFDVKD. The CDR3 extends over 15 amino acids. CDR3 loop: CATSKRGLGTDTQYF. The CDR3 DNA sequence: TGTGCCACCAGTAAAAGGGGCTTAGGCACAGATACGCAGTATTTT.

The chain couples TRBV6-2 or TRBV6-3 to TRBJ1-5; TRBD1 matches 8 bases. The CDR3 extends over 15 amino acids. V shed 4 bases, J shed 6 bases, and the junction held 8 bases outside the gene matches. From germline, CDR1 is MNHEY and CDR2 SVGEGT. CDR3 DNA sequence: TGTGCCAGCAGTTCCAGGACAGGGAGGAGTCAGCCCCAGCATTTT. It is translated as CASSSRTGRSQPQHF.

V gene TRBV4-1 combines with J gene TRBJ2-5, with 9 nucleotides matching TRBD1. V shed 3 bases and J 5 bases; nucleotides not matched to a gene: 10. The CDR3 length is 16 residues. Germline CDR1 reads MGHRA; CDR2 reads YSYEKL. CDR3 bases: TGCGCCAGCAGCCACCGGACAGGGGCTTTAAAGGAGACCCAGTACTTC. Translating gives CASSHRTGALKETQYF.

This rearrangement joins TRBV6-5 to TRBJ2-4; maybe TRBD1 (6 bases). Germline CDR1 and CDR2: MNHEY and SVGAGI. Between the trimmed V and J ends, which lost 6 bases and 0 bases, there was a span of 12 bases. This CDR3 spans 15 amino acids. The CDR3 here is CASSRGDLAKNIQYF. The DNA of the CDR3 is TGTGCCAGCAGCAGGGGAGACCTAGCCAAAAACATTCAGTACTTC.

The chain is built from TRBV10-2 and TRBJ2-3; 15 bases are a match to TRBD2. With V trimmed by 4 bases and J by 4 bases, 6 bases remained unmatched. Per the germline V gene, CDR1 is WSHSY and CDR2 is SAAADI. The CDR3 extends over 17 amino acids. The DNA of the CDR3 is TGCGCCAGCAGTGGTCCGGGACTAGCGGGGGGCCCAGATACGCAGTATTTT. Amino acid sequence: CASSGPGLAGGPDTQYF.

This clone was detected once. Other DNA sequences in this specimen translate into the identical CDR3. The chain joins TRBV19 to TRBJ1-5; D uncertain. This CDR3 has 14 residues. Trimming pared 0 bases from V and 1 base from J, leaving 4 bases between. Germline values: CDR1 LNHDA, CDR2 SQIVND (reference sequence). The CDR3 coding sequence is TGTGCCAGTAGTATAGACAGGAGCAATCAGCCCCAGCATTTT. Encoded protein: CASSIDRSNQPQHF.

This chain uses TRBV6-4 with TRBJ2-2; 9 positions agree with TRBD2. Trimming removed 3 bases from V and 5 bases from J; junction bases left unmatched: 7. From germline, CDR1 is MRHNA and CDR2 SNTAGT. CDR3 size: 16 residues. CDR3 region: CASSERREGWTGELFF. The CDR3 bases are TGTGCCAGCAGTGAGAGGCGGGAGGGCTGGACCGGGGAGCTGTTTTTT.

This rearrangement joins TRBV11-2 to TRBJ1-3; D unclear. This CDR3 is 17 amino acids long. Trimming stripped 1 base from V and 0 bases from J, with 13 bases between. The V gene's germline CDR1 is SGHAT and CDR2 FQNNGV. This CDR3 reads CASSLVLSHNSGNTIYF. CDR3 sequence (DNA): TGTGCCAGCAGCTTAGTATTGTCACATAACTCTGGAAACACCATATATTTT.

The V call is TRBV12-3 or TRBV12-4, the J call TRBJ2-1; D unresolved. V lost 3 bases and J lost 9, with 9 bases in between. The CDR3 has 12 residues. CDR3: CASSLMVGEQFF. Written as DNA, the CDR3 is TGTGCCAGCAGTTTGATGGTCGGTGAGCAGTTCTTC.

The chain employs TRBV28 and TRBJ2-7; TRBD1 agrees at 9 bases. The trim removed 6 bases at V and 2 bases at J, leaving 11 bases unmatched. This CDR3 spans 16 amino acids. From germline, CDR1 is MDHEN and CDR2 SYDVKM. The CDR3 loop is CASSRLRGQGPYEQYF. In DNA, the CDR3 is TGTGCCAGCAGCCGACTTAGGGGACAGGGACCCTACGAGCAGTACTTC.

This chain connects TRBV15 to TRBJ1-3, with TRBD1 identical over 7 bases. Germline trimming cut 5 bases from V and 6 bases from J; bases unmatched to any gene: 13. CDR3 size: 16 residues. CDR1 is LNHNV, CDR2 YYDKDF, per germline (reference sequence). CDR3 nucleotide sequence: TGTGCCACCAGCGGATTGACAGGGAGGAAGGAAAACACCATATATTTT. Translated: CATSGLTGRKENTIYF. Full variable domain (missing parts from reference TRBV15 and TRBJ1-3): DAMVIQNPRYQVTQFGKPVTLSCSQTLNHNVMYWYQQKSSQAPKLLFHYYDKDFNNEADTPDNFQSRRPNTSFCFLDIRSPGLGDTAMYLCATSGLTGRKENTIYFGEGSWLTVV.